This T cell receptor beta chain comes out of a study of blood T cell repertoires in COVID-19. Study context: From T cells, B-cell-depleted T cells, or PBMCs came the material, which was cDNA or gDNA.

This CDR3 is built from 12 residues. CDR1 is SGDLS and CDR2 is YYNGEE in the germline V gene. With V trimmed by 7 bases and J by 3 bases, 0 bases remained unmatched. Original processing notes: The assay estimated nucleated cells by amplifying reference gene primers. The table came from immunoSEQ multiplex PCR; TCRdb's copy has only in-frame clones and leaves some out. V, J and clone size are taken as reported in that table, and D and trimming were inferred from the DNA itself. The sample comprises about 190,000 clones, about 90% of which are singletons, and roughly 0.56% rests with the top ten. The sample taken for sequencing was peripheral blood. The sequence came from a man aged 50 or older with acute or convalescent COVID-19. This chain joins TRBV9 and TRBJ2-2; 7 positions match TRBD2. CDR3 coding DNA: TGTGCCAGCCGGGGGGACACCGGGGAGCTGTTTTTT. Encoded protein: CASRGDTGELFF.